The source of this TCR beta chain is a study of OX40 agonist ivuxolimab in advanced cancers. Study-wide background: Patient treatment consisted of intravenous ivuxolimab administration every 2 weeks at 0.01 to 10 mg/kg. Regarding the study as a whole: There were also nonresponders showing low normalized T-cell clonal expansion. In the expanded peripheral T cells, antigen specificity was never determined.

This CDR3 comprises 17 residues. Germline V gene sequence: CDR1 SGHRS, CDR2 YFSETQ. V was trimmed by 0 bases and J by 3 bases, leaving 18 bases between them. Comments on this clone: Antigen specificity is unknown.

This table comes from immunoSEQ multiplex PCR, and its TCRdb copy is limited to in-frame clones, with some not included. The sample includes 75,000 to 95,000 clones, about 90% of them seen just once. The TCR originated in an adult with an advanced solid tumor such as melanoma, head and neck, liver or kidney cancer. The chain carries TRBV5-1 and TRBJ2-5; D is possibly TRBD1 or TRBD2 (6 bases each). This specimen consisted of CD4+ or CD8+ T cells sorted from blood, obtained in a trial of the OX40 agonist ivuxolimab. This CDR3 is CASSLGWSGGREETQYF. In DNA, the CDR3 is TGCGCCAGCAGCTTGGGATGGTCTGGGGGGCGTGAAGAGACCCAGTACTTC.